This TCR beta chain comes out of a study of cytomegalovirus exposure and HLA in healthy donors. About the research overall: Membership in the Caucasian-associated ancestry cluster was found for around 81% of almost 400 genotyped donors.

Every donor was a healthy person donating bone marrow. PCR used 60 Vbeta primers and 13 Jbeta primers. Generated by immunoSEQ multiplex PCR, the TCRdb table keeps only in-frame clones and is missing some. The sample consists of 170,000 or so clones, roughly 77% of them appearing once. The CDR3 has 15 amino acids. V was cut by 1 base and J by 4 bases, with 14 bases left in between. Germline V lookup: CDR1 LNHDA, CDR2 SQIVND (reference sequence). This clone was seen just once. The target antigen is unknown. Notes on the study in general: In a later analysis, at a false discovery rate of 0.05, some 15,000 TCR beta sequences were associated with HLA alleles.

The sequence was obtained from a woman aged 50 to 65 in good health and CMV-seropositive. The V call is TRBV19, the J call TRBJ2-7; D ambiguous. Specimen: PBMCs. CDR3 in amino acids: CASSIGRQFPYEQYF. CDR3 bases: TGTGCCAGTAGTATAGGCCGCCAGTTCCCTTACGAGCAGTACTTC.